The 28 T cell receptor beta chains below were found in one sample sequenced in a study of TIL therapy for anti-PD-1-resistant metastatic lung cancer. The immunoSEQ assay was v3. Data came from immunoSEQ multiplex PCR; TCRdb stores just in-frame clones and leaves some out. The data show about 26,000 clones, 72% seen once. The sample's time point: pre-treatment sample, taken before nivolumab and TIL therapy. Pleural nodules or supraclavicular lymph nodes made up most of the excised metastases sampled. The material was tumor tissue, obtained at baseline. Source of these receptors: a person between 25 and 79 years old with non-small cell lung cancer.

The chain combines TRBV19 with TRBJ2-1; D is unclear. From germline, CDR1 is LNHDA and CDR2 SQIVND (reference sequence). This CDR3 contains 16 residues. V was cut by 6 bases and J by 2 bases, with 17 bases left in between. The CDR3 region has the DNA TGTGCCAGTAGACCCCCCGGCTCCCAAGCCTACAATGAGCAGTTCTTC. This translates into CASRPPGSQAYNEQFF.

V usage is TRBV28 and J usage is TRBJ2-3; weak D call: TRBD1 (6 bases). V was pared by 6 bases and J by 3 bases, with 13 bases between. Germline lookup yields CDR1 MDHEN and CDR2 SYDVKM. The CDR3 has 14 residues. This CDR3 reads CASRGTLTTDTQYF. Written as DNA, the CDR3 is TGTGCCAGCAGAGGGACACTCACAACAGATACGCAGTATTTT.

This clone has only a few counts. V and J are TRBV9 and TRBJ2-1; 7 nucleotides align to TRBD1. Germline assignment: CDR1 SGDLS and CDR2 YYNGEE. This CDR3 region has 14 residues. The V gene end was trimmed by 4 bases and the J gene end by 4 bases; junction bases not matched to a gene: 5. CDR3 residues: CASSTRQGYNEQFF. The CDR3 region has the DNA TGTGCCAGCAGCACTCGACAGGGTTACAATGAGCAGTTCTTC.

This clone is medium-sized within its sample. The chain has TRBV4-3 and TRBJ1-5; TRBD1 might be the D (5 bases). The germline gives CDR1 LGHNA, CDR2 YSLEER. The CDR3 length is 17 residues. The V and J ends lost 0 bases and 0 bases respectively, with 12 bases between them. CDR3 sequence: CASSQDLAGISNQPQHF. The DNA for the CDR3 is TGCGCCAGCAGCCAAGATTTGGCAGGGATTAGCAATCAGCCCCAGCATTTT.

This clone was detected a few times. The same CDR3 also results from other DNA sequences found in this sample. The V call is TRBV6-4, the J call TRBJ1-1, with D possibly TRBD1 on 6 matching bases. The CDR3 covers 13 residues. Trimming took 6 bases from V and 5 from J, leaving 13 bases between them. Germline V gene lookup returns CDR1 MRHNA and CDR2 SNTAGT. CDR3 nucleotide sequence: TGTGCCAGCAGCGCGGGGGCGCGGACTGAAGCTTTCTTT. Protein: CASSAGARTEAFF.

CDR3 amino acids: CASKREAAELYGYTF. DNA of the CDR3: TGTGCCAGCAAACGCGAGGCAGCCGAACTCTATGGCTACACCTTC. The V gene is TRBV2, the J gene TRBJ1-2; unclear D gene. V lost 7 bases and J 4 bases, leaving 19 bases between the germline ends. The CDR3 is 15 amino acids. The germline V gene encodes CDR1 SNHLY and CDR2 FYNNEI. Together with reference TRBV2 and TRBJ1-2, the CDR3 gives the full variable domain: EPEVTQTPSHQVTQMGQEVILRCVPISNHLYFYWYRQILGQKVEFLVSFYNNEISEKSEIFDDQFSVERPDGSNFTLKIRSTKLEDSAMYFCASKREAAELYGYTFGSGTRLTVV.

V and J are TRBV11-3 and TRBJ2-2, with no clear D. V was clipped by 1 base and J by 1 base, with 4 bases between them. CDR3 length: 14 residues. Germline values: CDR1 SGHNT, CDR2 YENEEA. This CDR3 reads CASSLVGNTGELFF. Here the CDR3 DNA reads TGTGCCAGCAGCTTAGTAGGGAACACCGGGGAGCTGTTTTTT. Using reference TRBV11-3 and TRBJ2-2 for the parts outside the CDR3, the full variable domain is EAGVVQSPRYKIIEKKQPVAFWCNPISGHNTLYWYLQNLGQGPELLIRYENEEAVDDSQLPKDRFSAERLKGVDSTLKIQPAELGDSAVYLCASSLVGNTGELFFGEGSRLTVL.

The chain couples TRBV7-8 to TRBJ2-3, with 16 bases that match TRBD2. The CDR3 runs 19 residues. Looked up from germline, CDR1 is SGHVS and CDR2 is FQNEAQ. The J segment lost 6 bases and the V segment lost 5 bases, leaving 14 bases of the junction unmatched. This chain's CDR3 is CASSPPGLAGGRHGDTQYF. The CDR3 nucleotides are TGTGCCAGCAGCCCTCCGGGACTAGCGGGGGGGCGTCACGGGGATACGCAGTATTTT.

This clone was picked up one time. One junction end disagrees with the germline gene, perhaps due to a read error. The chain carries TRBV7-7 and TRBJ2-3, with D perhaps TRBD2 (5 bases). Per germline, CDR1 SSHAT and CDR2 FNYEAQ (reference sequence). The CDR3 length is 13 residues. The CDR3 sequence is CASSLSGFDTQYF. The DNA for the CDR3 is TGTGCTAGCAGCTTGAGCGGTTTCGATACGCAGTATTTT.

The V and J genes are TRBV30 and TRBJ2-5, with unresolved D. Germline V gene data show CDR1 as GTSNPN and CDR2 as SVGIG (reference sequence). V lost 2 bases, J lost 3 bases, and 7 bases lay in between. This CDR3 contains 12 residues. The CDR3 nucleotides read TGTGCCTGGAGTCCCAGGAAAGAGACCCAGTACTTC. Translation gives CAWSPRKETQYF. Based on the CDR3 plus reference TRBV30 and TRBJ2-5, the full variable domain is SQTIHQWPATLVQPVGSPLSLECTVEGTSNPNLYWYRQAAGRGLQLLFYSVGIGQISSEVPQNLSASRPQDRQFILSSKKLLLSDSGFYLCAWSPRKETQYFGPGTRLLVL.

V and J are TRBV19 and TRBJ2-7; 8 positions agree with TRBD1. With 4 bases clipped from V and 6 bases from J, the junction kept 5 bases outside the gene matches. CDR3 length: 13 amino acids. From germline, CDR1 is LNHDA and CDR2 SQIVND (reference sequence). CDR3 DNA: TGTGCCAGTAGTAATTTTGGACAGGGCGAGCAGTACTTC. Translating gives CASSNFGQGEQYF.

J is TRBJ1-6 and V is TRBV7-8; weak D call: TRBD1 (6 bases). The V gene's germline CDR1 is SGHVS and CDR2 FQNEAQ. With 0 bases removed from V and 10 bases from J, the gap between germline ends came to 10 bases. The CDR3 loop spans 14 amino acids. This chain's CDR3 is CASSLAGGGSPLHF. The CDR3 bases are TGTGCCAGCAGCTTAGCGGGGGGCGGATCACCCCTCCACTTT.

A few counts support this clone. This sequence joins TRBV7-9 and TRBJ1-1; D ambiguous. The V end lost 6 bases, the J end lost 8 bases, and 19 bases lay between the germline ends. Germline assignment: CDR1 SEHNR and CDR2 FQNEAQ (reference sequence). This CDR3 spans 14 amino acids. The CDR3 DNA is TGTGCCAGCAGACTCGGGGTCAGCGGTGGGGAAGCTTTCTTT. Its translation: CASRLGVSGGEAFF.

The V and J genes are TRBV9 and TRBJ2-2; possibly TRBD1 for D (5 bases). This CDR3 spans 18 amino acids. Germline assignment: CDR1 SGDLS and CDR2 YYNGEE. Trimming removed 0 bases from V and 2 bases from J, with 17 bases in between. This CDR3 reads CASSVASQGPLNTGELFF. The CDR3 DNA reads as TGTGCCAGCAGCGTAGCAAGTCAGGGTCCTTTAAACACCGGGGAGCTGTTTTTT.

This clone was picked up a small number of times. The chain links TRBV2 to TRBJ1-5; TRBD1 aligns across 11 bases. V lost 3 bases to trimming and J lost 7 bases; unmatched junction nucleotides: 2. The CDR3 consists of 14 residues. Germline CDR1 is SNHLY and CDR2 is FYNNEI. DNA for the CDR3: TGTGCCAGCAGTGAGGGACAGGGGGAACAGCCCCAGCATTTT. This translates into CASSEGQGEQPQHF.

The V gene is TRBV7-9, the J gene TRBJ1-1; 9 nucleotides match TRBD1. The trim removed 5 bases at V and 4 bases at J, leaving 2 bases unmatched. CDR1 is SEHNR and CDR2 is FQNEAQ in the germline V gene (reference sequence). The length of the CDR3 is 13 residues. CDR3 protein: CASSRDRATEAFF. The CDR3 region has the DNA TGTGCCAGCAGCCGGGACAGGGCCACTGAAGCTTTCTTT.

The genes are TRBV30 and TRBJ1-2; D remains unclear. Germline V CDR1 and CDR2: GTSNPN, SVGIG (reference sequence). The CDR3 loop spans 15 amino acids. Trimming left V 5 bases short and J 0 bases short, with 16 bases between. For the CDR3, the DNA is TGTGCCTGGGATGGCGTTCAGGTAACTAACTATGGCTACACCTTC. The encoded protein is CAWDGVQVTNYGYTF.

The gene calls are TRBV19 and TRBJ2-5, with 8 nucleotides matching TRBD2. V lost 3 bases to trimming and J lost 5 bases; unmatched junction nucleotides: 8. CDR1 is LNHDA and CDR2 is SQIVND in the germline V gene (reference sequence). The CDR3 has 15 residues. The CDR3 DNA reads TGTGCCAGTAGTATCCAGGGACTAGATATGGAGACCCAGTACTTC. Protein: CASSIQGLDMETQYF.

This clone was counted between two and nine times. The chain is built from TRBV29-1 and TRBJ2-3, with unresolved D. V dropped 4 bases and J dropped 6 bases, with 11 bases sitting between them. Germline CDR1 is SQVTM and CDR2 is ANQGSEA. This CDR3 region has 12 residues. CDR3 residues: CSVGARTDTQYF. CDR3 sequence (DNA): TGCAGCGTTGGGGCAAGGACCGATACGCAGTATTTT.

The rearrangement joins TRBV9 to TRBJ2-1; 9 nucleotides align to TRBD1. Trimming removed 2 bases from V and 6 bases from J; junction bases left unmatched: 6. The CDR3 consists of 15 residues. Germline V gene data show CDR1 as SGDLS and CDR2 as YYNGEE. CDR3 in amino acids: CASSVGDRDANEQFF. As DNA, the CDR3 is TGTGCCAGCAGCGTTGGGGACAGGGATGCCAATGAGCAGTTCTTC.

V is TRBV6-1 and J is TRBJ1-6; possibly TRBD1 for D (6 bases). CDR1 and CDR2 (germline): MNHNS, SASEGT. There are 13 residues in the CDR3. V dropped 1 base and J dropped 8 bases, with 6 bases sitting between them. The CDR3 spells CASSEDRDSPLHF. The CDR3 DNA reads TGTGCCAGCAGTGAAGACAGGGATTCACCCCTCCACTTT.

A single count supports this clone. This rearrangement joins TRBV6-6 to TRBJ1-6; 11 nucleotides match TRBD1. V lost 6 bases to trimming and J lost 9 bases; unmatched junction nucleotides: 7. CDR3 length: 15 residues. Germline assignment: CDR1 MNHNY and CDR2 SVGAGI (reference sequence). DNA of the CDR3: TGTGCCAGCAGACTTATGGGGACAGGGGGTTCACCCCTCCACTTT. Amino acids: CASRLMGTGGSPLHF.

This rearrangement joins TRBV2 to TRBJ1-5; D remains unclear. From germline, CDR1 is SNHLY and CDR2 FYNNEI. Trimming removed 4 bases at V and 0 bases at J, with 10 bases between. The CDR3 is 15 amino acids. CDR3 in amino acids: CASSASTISNQPQHF. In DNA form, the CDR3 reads TGTGCCAGCAGTGCGTCCACGATTAGCAATCAGCCCCAGCATTTT.

In DNA form, the CDR3 reads TGCGCCAGCAGCTTGGCTGACAGGGGAACTAATGAAAAACTGTTTTTT. Protein: CASSLADRGTNEKLFF. The rearrangement uses TRBV5-1 and TRBJ1-4, with TRBD1 matching over 8 bases. The CDR3 length is 16 residues. V shed 0 bases and J 1 base; nucleotides not matched to a gene: 2. The germline CDR1 and CDR2 sequences are SGHRS and YFSETQ.

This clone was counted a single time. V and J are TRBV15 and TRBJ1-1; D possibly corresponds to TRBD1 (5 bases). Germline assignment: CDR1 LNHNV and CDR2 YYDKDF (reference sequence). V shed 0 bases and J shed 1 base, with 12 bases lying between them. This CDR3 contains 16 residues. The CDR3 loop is CATSRDQGAQNTEAFF. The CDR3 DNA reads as TGTGCCACCAGCAGAGATCAAGGGGCGCAGAACACTGAAGCTTTCTTT.

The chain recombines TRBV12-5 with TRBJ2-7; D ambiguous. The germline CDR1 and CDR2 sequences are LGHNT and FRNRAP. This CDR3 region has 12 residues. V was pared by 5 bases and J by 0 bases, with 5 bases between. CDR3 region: CASGPDSYEQYF. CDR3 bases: TGTGCTAGTGGTCCCGACTCCTACGAGCAGTACTTC.

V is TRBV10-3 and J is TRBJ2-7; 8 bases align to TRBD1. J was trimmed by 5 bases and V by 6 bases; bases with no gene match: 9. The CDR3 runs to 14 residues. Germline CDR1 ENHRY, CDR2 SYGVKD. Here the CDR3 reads CAIRDDRGGHEQYF. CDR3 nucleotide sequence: TGTGCCATCAGGGACGACAGGGGAGGTCACGAGCAGTACTTC.

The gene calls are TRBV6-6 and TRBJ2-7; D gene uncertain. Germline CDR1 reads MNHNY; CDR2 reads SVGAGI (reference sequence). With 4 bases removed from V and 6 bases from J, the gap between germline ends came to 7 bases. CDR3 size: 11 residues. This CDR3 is CASSLGSEQYF. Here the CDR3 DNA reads TGTGCCAGCAGTTTGGGTTCCGAGCAGTACTTC.